This T cell receptor (beta chain) is drawn from a study of cytomegalovirus exposure and HLA in healthy donors. Study at large: An earlier analysis found 110 million or so unique TCR beta sequences from about 190 million T cells.

The PCR contained 60 Vbeta and 13 Jbeta primers. Libraries were prepared by immunoSEQ multiplex PCR; TCRdb keeps only in-frame clonotypes and omits some of them. The data show more than 110,000 clones, approximately 82% seen once. On this clone: Antigen: not known.

Overall study findings and caveats: Later analysis found that TCR beta chains associated with HLA were more clonally expanded than other, equally common chains. Productive status was seen about 87% or about 30% of the time for most TCR beta V segments in an earlier analysis.

Germline CDR1 SGHTS, CDR2 YDEGEE. The V end was cut by 0 bases, the J end by 4 bases, with 11 bases between. The CDR3 is made up of 15 amino acids. The rearrangement joins TRBV5-8 to TRBJ1-5; D ambiguous. Sequencing used PBMCs. The origin of this receptor is a man aged 25-40 years in good health and CMV-seropositive. This chain's CDR3 is CASSLVIPGNQPQHF. In nucleotides, the CDR3 is TGTGCCAGCAGCTTGGTGATTCCCGGTAATCAGCCCCAGCATTTT.